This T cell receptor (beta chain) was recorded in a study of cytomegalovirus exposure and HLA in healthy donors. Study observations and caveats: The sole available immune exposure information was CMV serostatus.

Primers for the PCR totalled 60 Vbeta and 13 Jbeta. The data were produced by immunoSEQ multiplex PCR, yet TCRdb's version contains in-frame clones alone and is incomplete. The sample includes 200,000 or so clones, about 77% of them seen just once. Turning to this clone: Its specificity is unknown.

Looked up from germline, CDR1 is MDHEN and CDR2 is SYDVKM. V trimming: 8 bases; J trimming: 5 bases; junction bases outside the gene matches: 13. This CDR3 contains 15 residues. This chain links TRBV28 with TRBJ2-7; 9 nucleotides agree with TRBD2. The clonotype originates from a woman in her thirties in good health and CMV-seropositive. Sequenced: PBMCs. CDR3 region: CASGFGLAGPHEQYF. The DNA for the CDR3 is TGTGCCAGCGGGTTTGGCCTAGCGGGACCCCACGAGCAGTACTTC.